Listed below are T cell receptor beta chains from one sample, sequenced in a study of blood T cell repertoires in COVID-19. Generated by immunoSEQ multiplex PCR, the TCRdb table keeps only in-frame clones and is missing some. The table has about 200,000 clones, around 82% seen once. Material for sequencing was peripheral blood. Receptors originate from a woman in her 70s with acute or convalescent COVID-19. Both conserved end residues are trimmed from each CDR3. A D gene is named only where the DNA matches it firmly.

J: TRBJ1-4; D: NA; V: TRBV7-9; CDR3: ASSWGLADEKLF
J: TRBJ2-1; D: TRBD2; V: TRBV19; CDR3: ASSSRTSGSVGNEQF
J: TRBJ2-2; D: NA; V: TRBV27; CDR3: ASSPYSGELF
J: TRBJ2-6; D: NA; V: TRBV19; CDR3: ASSIIQGRAGANVLT
J: TRBJ1-2; D: NA; V: TRBV28; CDR3: ASSRKEGSYGYT
J: TRBJ1-5; D: NA; V: TRBV19; CDR3: ASSPGLQPQH
J: TRBJ2-3; D: NA; V: TRBV18; CDR3: ASSPEEGVISPHTDTQY
J: TRBJ2-2; D: NA; V: TRBV5-4; CDR3: ASSPRGETGELF
J: TRBJ1-2; D: NA; V: TRBV15; CDR3: ATSRERAQTYGYT
J: TRBJ2-1; D: TRBD2; V: TRBV6-5; CDR3: ACTGTSGYNEQF
J: TRBJ2-1; D: NA; V: TRBV7-8; CDR3: ASSLGLRDEQF
J: TRBJ1-4; D: NA; V: TRBV6-6; CDR3: ASSQGQGFWEKLF
J: TRBJ1-1; D: NA; V: TRBV6-1; CDR3: ASSEGQRPNTEAF
J: TRBJ1-5; D: NA; V: TRBV28; CDR3: ASSGRTGFNQPQH
J: TRBJ2-3; D: TRBD2; V: TRBV10-3; CDR3: AISEPGLAGRGGDTQY
J: TRBJ2-7; D: NA; V: TRBV12-1; CDR3: ASGRTEYYEQY
J: TRBJ2-6; D: NA; V: TRBV9; CDR3: ASSPRQDSGANVLT
J: TRBJ1-4; D: NA; V: TRBV6-5; CDR3: ASRTQGTNEKLF
J: TRBJ2-1; D: NA; V: TRBV5-4; CDR3: ASSLVRGISNEQF
J: TRBJ2-3; D: TRBD2; V: TRBV7-2; CDR3: ASSSRTSGITDTQY
J: TRBJ1-3; D: NA; V: TRBV30; CDR3: AWSVVSGNTIY
J: TRBJ1-1; D: NA; V: TRBV5-4; CDR3: ASSLDRVTEAF
J: TRBJ2-1; D: NA; V: TRBV19; CDR3: ASSRQDYNEQF
J: TRBJ2-3; D: TRBD2; V: TRBV7-9; CDR3: ASSFRPPLLAAKPDTQY
J: TRBJ2-2; D: NA; V: TRBV30; CDR3: AWSSRGAGELF